This TCR beta chain stems from a study of neoadjuvant nivolumab and ipilimumab in lung cancer. Study-wide background: The combination arm added day-1 ipilimumab 1 mg/kg to nivolumab 3 mg/kg on days 1, 15, 29. Findings and caveats of the study: TCR richness and clonality were higher in tumors than adjacent uninvolved lung. Pretherapy blood TCR richness correlated positively with resected tumor richness. TCR receptors were sequenced in few samples.

Using immunoSEQ multiplex PCR, the repertoire was profiled, and TCRdb retains in-frame clones only, with some absent. The data hold 25,000 to 30,000 clones, with 75% to 90% observed a single time. Details on this clone: Antigen specificity is unknown.

CDR1 and CDR2 from the germline V gene are MNHEY and SVGAGI. The length of the CDR3 is 13 residues. With V trimmed by 6 bases and J by 7 bases, 7 bases remained unmatched. The TCR was taken from an adult with non-small cell lung cancer. This chain uses TRBV6-5 with TRBJ1-2; 8 nucleotides align to TRBD1. The starting material was tumor tissue, obtained after neoadjuvant nivolumab, alone or with ipilimumab, at or shortly before surgery. CDR3 in amino acids: CASSRPGTGGYTF. The CDR3 DNA reads TGTGCCAGCAGCCGTCCCGGGACAGGTGGCTACACCTTC.